One sample yielded the 19 T cell receptor beta chains listed below, sequenced in a study of shared clonotypes between healthy human individuals. Terminally differentiated effector memory CD45RA+ cells were left out of the naive CD8 fraction, which was CD45RO-negative and positively selected for CCR7. Assay used: immunoSEQ multiplex PCR; TCRdb lists only in-frame clones, some missing. Among 2 million to 2.5 million clones listed, about 92% were seen once. The source material was naive CD8+ T cells from PBMCs. The receptors were gathered from a man aged 18 to 35 in good health. Some clones in this sample may be carry-over from other donors' samples.

This chain uses TRBV7-9 with TRBJ1-4; 10 positions match TRBD1. From germline, CDR1 is SEHNR and CDR2 FQNEAQ (reference sequence). V shed 5 bases and J 0 bases; nucleotides not matched to a gene: 6. The CDR3 extends over 17 amino acids. In nucleotides, the CDR3 is TGTGCCAGCAGCAGACCGGGACAGGGGCCAACTAATGAAAAACTGTTTTTT. Residues: CASSRPGQGPTNEKLFF.

V and J are TRBV29-1 and TRBJ1-1, with 8 nucleotides matching TRBD1. Trimming cost V 6 bases and J 3 bases; bases outside gene matches: 9. The CDR3 is made up of 14 amino acids. The germline gives CDR1 SQVTM, CDR2 ANQGSEA. The CDR3 reads CSVYTTGDHTEAFF. The CDR3 nucleotides read TGCAGCGTATACACGACAGGGGATCACACTGAAGCTTTCTTT.

This clone has just one count. J is TRBJ1-1 and V is TRBV7-3, with D possibly being TRBD1 (5 bases). The V and J ends lost 4 bases and 6 bases respectively, with 15 bases between them. The CDR3 consists of 14 residues. Germline V gene lookup returns CDR1 SGHTA and CDR2 FQGTGA. The CDR3 is CASSSLGGTAEAFF. CDR3 in DNA: TGTGCCAGCAGCTCCCTCGGAGGGACGGCTGAAGCTTTCTTT.

The chain joins TRBV4-1 to TRBJ2-7; the match to TRBD1 covers 7 bases. Germline loops: CDR1 MGHRA, CDR2 YSYEKL. The CDR3 is 17 residues long. V was clipped by 1 base and J by 4 bases; unmatched bases: 13. This CDR3 reads CASSQGNLGVRGYEQYF. CDR3 nucleotides: TGCGCCAGCAGCCAAGGGAACCTGGGGGTCAGGGGGTACGAGCAGTACTTC.

V usage is TRBV29-1 and J usage is TRBJ1-2; D not certain. CDR1 and CDR2 (germline): SQVTM, ANQGSEA. The CDR3 contains 13 residues. V was shortened by 2 bases and J by 4 bases, with 11 bases between the two germline ends. The CDR3 loop reads CSVEQSGFYGYTF. CDR3 DNA: TGCAGCGTTGAACAGAGTGGATTCTATGGCTACACCTTC.

This rearrangement joins TRBV27 to TRBJ2-7, with TRBD1 identical over 9 bases. With V trimmed by 3 bases and J by 3 bases, 9 bases remained unmatched. The CDR3 has 16 amino acids. Germline CDR1 is MNHEY and CDR2 is SMNVEV (reference sequence). The CDR3 sequence: CASSFAPGTGIYEQYF. The CDR3 DNA reads as TGTGCCAGCAGTTTTGCCCCAGGGACAGGGATCTACGAGCAGTACTTC.

This rearrangement joins TRBV9 to TRBJ2-1; a possible D gene is TRBD2 (5 bases). The CDR3 contains 15 residues. CDR1 and CDR2 (germline): SGDLS, YYNGEE. Between the trimmed V and J ends, which lost 2 bases and 6 bases, there was a span of 15 bases. This CDR3 is CASSVREGRANEQFF. The CDR3 bases are TGTGCCAGCAGCGTGAGGGAAGGCCGGGCCAATGAGCAGTTCTTC.

The rearrangement uses TRBV2 and TRBJ2-7; D may be TRBD2 (5 bases). CDR1 is SNHLY and CDR2 is FYNNEI in the germline V gene. The V end was cut by 3 bases, the J end by 0 bases, with 9 bases between. The CDR3 consists of 14 residues. CDR3 protein: CASSEKRYSYEQYF. CDR3 nucleotide sequence: TGTGCCAGCAGTGAGAAGCGGTACTCCTACGAGCAGTACTTC. The variable domain in full, completed from reference TRBV2 and TRBJ2-7, reads EPEVTQTPSHQVTQMGQEVILRCVPISNHLYFYWYRQILGQKVEFLVSFYNNEISEKSEIFDDQFSVERPDGSNFTLKIRSTKLEDSAMYFCASSEKRYSYEQYFGPGTRLTVT.

The chain employs TRBV4-2 and TRBJ2-3, with 9 bases lining up with TRBD2. The CDR3 runs to 16 residues. Germline assignment: CDR1 LGHNA and CDR2 YNFKEQ. V gave up 3 bases and J gave up 9 bases; unmatched junction bases: 13. CDR3 protein: CASSQPLAGDRGTQYF. CDR3 DNA: TGTGCCAGCAGCCAGCCCTTAGCGGGAGATAGGGGAACGCAGTATTTT.

The chain recombines TRBV28 with TRBJ2-7; 8 nucleotides line up with TRBD1. The germline V gene has CDR1 MDHEN and CDR2 SYDVKM. Losses at the gene ends were 8 bases for V and 9 bases for J; bases not matched to a gene: 15. The CDR3 totals 14 residues. The CDR3 region is CASETRQGSLGQYF. In DNA form, the CDR3 reads TGTGCCAGCGAGACACGACAGGGGAGCCTGGGGCAGTACTTC.

The chain links TRBV19 to TRBJ2-7; maybe TRBD2 (6 bases). Deletions cut 5 bases from V and 2 bases from J, with 13 bases between. The CDR3 length is 14 residues. Germline assignment: CDR1 LNHDA and CDR2 SQIVND (reference sequence). The DNA of the CDR3 is TGTGCCAGTAGTCCCGTAGCGGACCCCTACGAGCAGTACTTC. Translated: CASSPVADPYEQYF.

CDR3 in amino acids: CASSLGGWVMNTEAFF. The DNA for the CDR3 is TGTGCCAGCAGCCTCGGGGGGTGGGTCATGAACACTGAAGCTTTCTTT. This chain connects TRBV28 to TRBJ1-1; weak D call: TRBD1 (5 bases). The CDR3 spans 16 residues. Per germline, CDR1 MDHEN and CDR2 SYDVKM. Deletions cut 6 bases from V and 0 bases from J, with 17 bases between.

The chain is built from TRBV13 and TRBJ2-7; 10 nucleotides line up with TRBD2. Losses at the gene ends were 5 bases for V and 2 bases for J; bases not matched to a gene: 9. The CDR3 is 16 amino acids. Germline loops: CDR1 PRHDT, CDR2 FYEKMQ (reference sequence). DNA for the CDR3: TGTGCCAGCAGCCCCCCCGGACTAGCGGACACCTACGAGCAGTACTTC. It encodes CASSPPGLADTYEQYF.

The chain employs TRBV7-6 and TRBJ1-3; 9 bases are shared with TRBD1. This CDR3 region has 15 residues. CDR1 and CDR2 (germline): SGHVS, FNYEAQ. With V trimmed by 0 bases and J by 6 bases, 3 bases remained unmatched. The CDR3 DNA reads as TGTGCCAGCAGCTTAGCGCGACAGGGGGAAAACACCATATATTTT. Amino acid sequence: CASSLARQGENTIYF. The complete variable domain, with remaining parts taken from reference TRBV7-6 and TRBJ1-3, reads GAGVSQSPRYKVTKRGQDVALRCDPISGHVSLYWYRQALGQGPEFLTYFNYEAQQDKSGLPNDRFSAERPEGSISTLTIQRTEQRDSAMYRCASSLARQGENTIYFGEGSWLTVV.

The gene calls are TRBV7-8 and TRBJ2-5; 7 bases agree with TRBD1. Germline V gives CDR1 SGHVS, CDR2 FQNEAQ. V lost 5 bases to trimming and J lost 2 bases; unmatched junction nucleotides: 5. This CDR3 has 14 residues. CDR3 sequence: CASSPRDRQETQYF. Written as DNA, the CDR3 is TGTGCCAGCAGCCCCCGGGACAGACAAGAGACCCAGTACTTC.

This sequence joins TRBV9 and TRBJ2-1; D possibly corresponds to TRBD1 (6 bases). There are 16 residues in the CDR3. Trimming pared 3 bases from V and 6 bases from J, leaving 19 bases between. CDR1 and CDR2 from the germline V gene are SGDLS and YYNGEE. The CDR3 is CASSGGSGGRFNEQFF. The CDR3 DNA sequence: TGTGCCAGCAGCGGTGGGAGTGGGGGCAGGTTCAATGAGCAGTTCTTC.

The chain links TRBV6-5 to TRBJ1-2; perhaps TRBD1 as D (6 bases). Germline assignment: CDR1 MNHEY and CDR2 SVGAGI. CDR3 length: 15 residues. The V gene lost 2 bases and the J gene lost 8 bases, with 18 bases spanning the gap. In DNA form, the CDR3 reads TGTGCCAGCAGTTACAGCGTCAGGGGAGTAAGAGGCTACACCTTC. Translating it yields CASSYSVRGVRGYTF.

The chain joins TRBV5-8 to TRBJ2-7; TRBD2 aligns across 13 bases. V gave up 3 bases and J gave up 7 bases; unmatched junction bases: 7. The germline V gene has CDR1 SGHTS and CDR2 YDEGEE. CDR3 size: 15 residues. The CDR3 protein is CASSSGTSGTWEQYF. The CDR3 nucleotides are TGTGCCAGCAGCTCGGGGACTAGCGGGACATGGGAGCAGTACTTC.

This clone was observed once. CDR3 region: CASSKGGGNEQYF. CDR3 bases: TGTGCCAGCAGCAAAGGAGGGGGAAACGAGCAGTACTTC. The chain employs TRBV9 and TRBJ2-7; D is tentatively TRBD1 or TRBD2 (6 bases each). V lost 4 bases and J lost 5, with 13 bases in between. The CDR3 has 13 amino acids. Germline loops: CDR1 SGDLS, CDR2 YYNGEE. Together with reference TRBV9 and TRBJ2-7, the CDR3 gives the full variable domain: DSGVTQTPKHLITATGQRVTLRCSPRSGDLSVYWYQQSLDQGLQFLIQYYNGEERAKGNILERFSAQQFPDLHSELNLSSLELGDSALYFCASSKGGGNEQYFGPGTRLTVT.